This TCR beta chain appears in the sequencing data of a study of cytomegalovirus exposure and HLA in healthy donors. Trimming stripped 4 bases from V and 2 bases from J, with 11 bases between. In germline, CDR1 is SGHAT, CDR2 FQDESV (reference sequence). The CDR3 extends over 14 amino acids. The study ran its PCR with 60 Vbeta and 13 Jbeta primers. Data came from immunoSEQ multiplex PCR; TCRdb stores just in-frame clones and leaves some out. The sample holds under 200,000 clones, around 75% seen once. Sequences were obtained from PBMCs. The rearrangement links TRBV11-1 to TRBJ2-5; tentative D call: TRBD2 (6 bases). This clonotype was sampled from a woman in her forties or fifties in good health and CMV-seropositive. The CDR3 spells CASSYGTVQETQYF. The CDR3 DNA reads TGTGCCAGCAGCTACGGGACTGTACAAGAGACCCAGTACTTC.